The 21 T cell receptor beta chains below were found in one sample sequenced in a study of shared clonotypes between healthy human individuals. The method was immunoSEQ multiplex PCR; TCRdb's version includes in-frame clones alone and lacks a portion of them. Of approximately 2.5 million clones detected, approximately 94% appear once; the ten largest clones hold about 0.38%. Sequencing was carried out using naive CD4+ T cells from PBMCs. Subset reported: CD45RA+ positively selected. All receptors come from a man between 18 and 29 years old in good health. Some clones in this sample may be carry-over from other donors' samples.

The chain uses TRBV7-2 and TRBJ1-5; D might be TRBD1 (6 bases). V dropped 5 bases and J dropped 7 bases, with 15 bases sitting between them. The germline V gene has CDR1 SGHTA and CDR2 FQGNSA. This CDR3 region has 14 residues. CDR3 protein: CASSLTGIEQPQHF. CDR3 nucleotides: TGTGCCAGCAGCCTAACAGGGATAGAACAGCCCCAGCATTTT.

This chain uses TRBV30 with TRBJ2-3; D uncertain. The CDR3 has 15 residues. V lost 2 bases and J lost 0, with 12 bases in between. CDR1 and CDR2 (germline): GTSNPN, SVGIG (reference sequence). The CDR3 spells CAWSLLGQSTDTQYF. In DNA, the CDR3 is TGTGCCTGGAGTTTGTTAGGGCAGAGCACAGATACGCAGTATTTT.

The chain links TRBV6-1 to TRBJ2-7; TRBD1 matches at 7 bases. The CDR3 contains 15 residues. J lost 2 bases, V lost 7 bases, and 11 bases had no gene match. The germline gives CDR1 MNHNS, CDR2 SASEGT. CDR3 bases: TGTGCCAGCACTCAAGCTCCGGGACAGCCCTACGAGCAGTACTTC. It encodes CASTQAPGQPYEQYF.

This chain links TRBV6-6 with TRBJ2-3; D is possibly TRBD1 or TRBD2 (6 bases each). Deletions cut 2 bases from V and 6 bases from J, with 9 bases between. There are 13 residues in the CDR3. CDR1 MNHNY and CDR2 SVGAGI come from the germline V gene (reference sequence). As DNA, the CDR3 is TGTGCCAGCAGTTACAGGGGGGCGGATACGCAGTATTTT. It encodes CASSYRGADTQYF.

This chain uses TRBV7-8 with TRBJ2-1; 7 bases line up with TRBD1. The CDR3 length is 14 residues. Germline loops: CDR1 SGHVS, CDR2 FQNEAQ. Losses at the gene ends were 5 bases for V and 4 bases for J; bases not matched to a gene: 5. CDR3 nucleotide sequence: TGTGCCAGCAGCCTGACAGGGAAATACAATGAGCAGTTCTTC. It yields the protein CASSLTGKYNEQFF.

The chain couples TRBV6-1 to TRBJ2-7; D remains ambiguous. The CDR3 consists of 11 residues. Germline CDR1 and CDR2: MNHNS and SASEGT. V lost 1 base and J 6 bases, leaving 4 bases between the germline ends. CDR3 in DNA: TGTGCCAGCAGTGAAGGACGCGAGCAGTACTTC. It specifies CASSEGREQYF.

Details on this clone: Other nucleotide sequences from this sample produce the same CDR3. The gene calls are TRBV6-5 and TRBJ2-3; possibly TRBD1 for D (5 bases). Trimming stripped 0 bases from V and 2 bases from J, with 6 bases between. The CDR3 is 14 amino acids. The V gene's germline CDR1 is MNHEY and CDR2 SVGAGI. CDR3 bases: TGTGCCAGCAGTTACTCAGGGGTCACAGATACGCAGTATTTT. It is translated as CASSYSGVTDTQYF.

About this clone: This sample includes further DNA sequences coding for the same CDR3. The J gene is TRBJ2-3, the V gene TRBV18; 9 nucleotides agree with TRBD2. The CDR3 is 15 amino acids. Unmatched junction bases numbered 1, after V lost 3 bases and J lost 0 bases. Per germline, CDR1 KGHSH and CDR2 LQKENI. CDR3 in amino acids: CASSPLAGSTDTQYF. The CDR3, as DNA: TGTGCCAGCTCACCCCTAGCGGGAAGCACAGATACGCAGTATTTT.

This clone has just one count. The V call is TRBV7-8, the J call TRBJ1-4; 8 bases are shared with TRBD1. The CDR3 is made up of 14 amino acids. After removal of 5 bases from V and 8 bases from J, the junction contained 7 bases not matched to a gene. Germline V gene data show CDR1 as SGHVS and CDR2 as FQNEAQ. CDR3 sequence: CASSLGQGKEKLFF. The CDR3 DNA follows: TGTGCCAGCAGCCTCGGACAGGGAAAGGAAAAACTGTTTTTT.

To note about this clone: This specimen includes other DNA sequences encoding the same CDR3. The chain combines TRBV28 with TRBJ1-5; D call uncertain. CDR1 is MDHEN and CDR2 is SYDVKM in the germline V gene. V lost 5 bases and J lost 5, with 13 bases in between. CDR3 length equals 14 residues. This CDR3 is CASSPPGGDQPQHF. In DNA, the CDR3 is TGTGCCAGCAGTCCTCCGGGCGGGGATCAGCCCCAGCATTTT.

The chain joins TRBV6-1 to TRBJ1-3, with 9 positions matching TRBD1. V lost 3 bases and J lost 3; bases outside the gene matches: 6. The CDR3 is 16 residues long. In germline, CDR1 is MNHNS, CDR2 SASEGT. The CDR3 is CASSESGTGIGNTIYF. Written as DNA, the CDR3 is TGTGCCAGCAGTGAGTCTGGGACAGGGATTGGAAACACCATATATTTT.

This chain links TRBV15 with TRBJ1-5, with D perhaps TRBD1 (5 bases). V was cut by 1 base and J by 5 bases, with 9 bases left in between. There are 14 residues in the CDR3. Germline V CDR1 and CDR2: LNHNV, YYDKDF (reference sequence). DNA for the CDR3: TGTGCCACCAGCAGAGGGGGGACCTATCAGCCCCAGCATTTT. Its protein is CATSRGGTYQPQHF.

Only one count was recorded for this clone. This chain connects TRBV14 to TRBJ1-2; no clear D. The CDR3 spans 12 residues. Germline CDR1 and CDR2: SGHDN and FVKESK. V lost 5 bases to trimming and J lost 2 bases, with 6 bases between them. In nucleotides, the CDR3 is TGTGCCAGCAGCTTCGGAAACTATGGCTACACCTTC. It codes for CASSFGNYGYTF.

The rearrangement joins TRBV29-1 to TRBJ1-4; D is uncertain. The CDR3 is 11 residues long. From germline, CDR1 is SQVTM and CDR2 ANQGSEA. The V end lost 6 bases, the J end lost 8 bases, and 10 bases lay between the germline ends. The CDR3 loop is CSVWTSEKLFF. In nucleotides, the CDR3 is TGCAGCGTATGGACCTCCGAAAAACTGTTTTTT.

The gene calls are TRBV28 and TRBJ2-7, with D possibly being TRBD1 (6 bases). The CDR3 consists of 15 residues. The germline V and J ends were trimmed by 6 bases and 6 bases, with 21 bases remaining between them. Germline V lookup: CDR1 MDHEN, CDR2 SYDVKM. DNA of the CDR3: TGTGCCAGCAGACCACCCCGGGGCAGGGGTGGCGAGCAGTACTTC. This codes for CASRPPRGRGGEQYF.

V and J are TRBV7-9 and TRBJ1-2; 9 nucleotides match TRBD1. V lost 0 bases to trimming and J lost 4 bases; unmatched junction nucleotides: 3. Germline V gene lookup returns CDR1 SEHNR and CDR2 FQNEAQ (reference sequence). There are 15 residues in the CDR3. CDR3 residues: CASSLAVQGAYGYTF. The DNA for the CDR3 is TGTGCCAGCAGCTTAGCAGTACAGGGGGCCTATGGCTACACCTTC.

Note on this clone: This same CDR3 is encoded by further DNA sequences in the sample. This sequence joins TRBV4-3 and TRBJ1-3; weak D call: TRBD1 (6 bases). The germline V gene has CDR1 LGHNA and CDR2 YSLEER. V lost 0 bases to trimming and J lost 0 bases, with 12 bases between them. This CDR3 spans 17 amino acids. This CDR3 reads CASSQDPGANSGNTIYF. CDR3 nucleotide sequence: TGCGCCAGCAGCCAAGATCCAGGGGCGAACTCTGGAAACACCATATATTTT.

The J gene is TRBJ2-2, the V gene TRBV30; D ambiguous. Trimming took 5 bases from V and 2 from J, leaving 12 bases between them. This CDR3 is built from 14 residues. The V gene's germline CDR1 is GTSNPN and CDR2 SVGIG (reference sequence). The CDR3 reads CAWSAAANTGELFF. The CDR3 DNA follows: TGTGCCTGGTCTGCAGCCGCTAACACCGGGGAGCTGTTTTTT. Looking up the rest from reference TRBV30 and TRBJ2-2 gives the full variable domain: SQTIHQWPATLVQPVGSPLSLECTVEGTSNPNLYWYRQAAGRGLQLLFYSVGIGQISSEVPQNLSASRPQDRQFILSSKKLLLSDSGFYLCAWSAAANTGELFFGEGSRLTVL.

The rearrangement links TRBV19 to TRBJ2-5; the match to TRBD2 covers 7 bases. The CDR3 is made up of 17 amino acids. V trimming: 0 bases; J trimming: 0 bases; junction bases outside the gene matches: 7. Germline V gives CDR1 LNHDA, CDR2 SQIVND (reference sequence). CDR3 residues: CASSIDASGANQETQYF. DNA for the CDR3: TGTGCCAGTAGTATAGATGCGAGCGGGGCAAACCAAGAGACCCAGTACTTC.

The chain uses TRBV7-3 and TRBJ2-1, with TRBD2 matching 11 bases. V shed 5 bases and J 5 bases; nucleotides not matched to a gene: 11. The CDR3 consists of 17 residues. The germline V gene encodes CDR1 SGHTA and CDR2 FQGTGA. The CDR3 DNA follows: TGTGCCAGCAGCCGAACAGGTGGACTAGCGGGCAACAATGAGCAGTTCTTC. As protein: CASSRTGGLAGNNEQFF.

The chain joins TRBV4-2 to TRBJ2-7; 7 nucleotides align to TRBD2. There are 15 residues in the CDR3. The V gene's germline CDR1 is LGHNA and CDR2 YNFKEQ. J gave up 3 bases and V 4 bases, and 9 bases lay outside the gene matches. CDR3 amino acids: CASSPAVGTNYEQYF. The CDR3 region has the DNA TGTGCCAGCAGCCCGGCTGTGGGGACTAACTACGAGCAGTACTTC.